This passage covers 11 T cell receptor beta chains from one sample sequenced in a study of CD8+CD57+ T cells in acquired aplastic anemia. It was genomic DNA that served as the template for profiling TCR beta VDJ and CDR3. MiXCR, run by TCRdb on the reads, gives a single entry per CDR3 protein. The table records around 200,000 distinct CDR3 sequences, under 55% of them present only once. Patients picked for sequencing had shown CD8+CD57+ cell expansion detected by flow cytometry. Source material: sorted CD4+, CD8+, or CD8+CD57+ T cells (not recorded which) from PBMCs. The receptors stem from a human donor with aplastic anemia.

This clonotype was seen repeatedly, ten times or more. The J gene is TRBJ2-7, the V gene TRBV19; TRBD1 aligns across 9 bases. CDR1 is LNHDA and CDR2 is SQIVND in the germline V gene (reference sequence). Trimming took 6 bases from V and 2 from J; bases not matched to a gene: 14. This CDR3 is built from 17 residues. This CDR3 reads CASSKTTGGIIPYEQYF. CDR3 DNA sequence: TGTGCCAGTAGCAAGACCACAGGGGGCATCATCCCCTACGAGCAGTACTTC.

Concerning this clonotype: The CDR3 carries no conserved terminal phenylalanine or tryptophan, so it likely arises from a read error. The J gene is TRBJ2-7, the V gene TRBV25-1; 11 positions agree with TRBD2. V lost 4 bases and J lost 9; bases outside the gene matches: 11. The length of the CDR3 is 15 residues. Germline V CDR1 and CDR2: MGHDK, SYGVNS. The CDR3 DNA reads as TGTGCCAGCAGTGGGGCTCTAGCGGGGGGTTGGGGGCAGTACCTC. This translates into CASSGALAGGWGQYL.

With regard to this clonotype: This sequence may be a read error, since a much larger clone differs from it by one base. This chain uses TRBV7-2 with TRBJ2-4; 7 nucleotides line up with TRBD1. CDR1 and CDR2 (germline): SGHTA, FQGNSA. This CDR3 contains 14 residues. The CDR3 region is CASRLARGQNIQYF. As DNA, the CDR3 is TGTGCCAGCAGATTAGCGAGGGGGCAAAACATTCAGTACTTC.

V usage is TRBV5-1 and J usage is TRBJ2-2; D unresolved. The CDR3 extends over 15 amino acids. The germline CDR1 and CDR2 sequences are SGHRS and YFSETQ. The germline V and J ends were trimmed by 0 bases and 4 bases, with 10 bases remaining between them. CDR3: CASSLGSAITGELFF. In DNA, the CDR3 is TGCGCCAGCAGCTTGGGGTCAGCAATCACCGGGGAGCTGTTTTTT.

This chain's CDR3 is CAIRDRNTIYF. The CDR3, as DNA: TGTGCCATCAGGGACAGGAACACCATATATTTT. The chain links TRBV10-3 to TRBJ1-3; 7 bases are a match to TRBD1. Looked up from germline, CDR1 is ENHRY and CDR2 is SYGVKD. With V trimmed by 6 bases and J by 7 bases, 0 bases remained unmatched. This CDR3 region has 11 residues.

The chain combines TRBV14 with TRBJ2-7; D not certain. V was pared by 3 bases and J by 13 bases, with 13 bases between. Germline V lookup: CDR1 SGHDN, CDR2 FVKESK. CDR3 length equals 11 residues. The CDR3 loop reads CASSQRLFVYF. CDR3 nucleotides: TGTGCCAGCAGCCAGAGACTCTTCGTCTACTTC.

The chain is built from TRBV20-1 and TRBJ1-2, with TRBD1 as a possible D gene (5 bases). The CDR3 is 12 amino acids. The V gene's germline CDR1 is DFQATT and CDR2 SNEGSKA (reference sequence). The V gene lost 5 bases and the J gene lost 2 bases, with 9 bases spanning the gap. CDR3 coding DNA: TGCAGTGCTCTCAGGGAGAACTATGGCTACACCTTC. Protein: CSALRENYGYTF.

The J gene is TRBJ2-1, the V gene TRBV20-1; 8 nucleotides agree with TRBD2. With 1 base clipped from V and 0 bases from J, the junction kept 5 bases outside the gene matches. CDR3 size: 16 residues. Germline CDR1 and CDR2: DFQATT and SNEGSKA (reference sequence). The CDR3 loop is CSARVRSGASYNEQFF. The CDR3 DNA reads TGCAGTGCTAGAGTCCGTAGCGGGGCCTCCTACAATGAGCAGTTCTTC.

This rearrangement joins TRBV24-1 to TRBJ1-2; no clear D. V was shortened by 3 bases and J by 0 bases, with 10 bases between the two germline ends. Germline V CDR1 and CDR2: KGHDR, SFDVKD. The CDR3 has 15 amino acids. CDR3 in amino acids: CATSDGPSTNYGYTF. In DNA form, the CDR3 reads TGTGCCACCAGTGATGGTCCCAGTACTAACTATGGCTACACCTTC.

This clonotype showed up just a few times. This chain uses TRBV15 with TRBJ2-1; D perhaps matches TRBD2 (6 bases). Trimming left V 5 bases short and J 6 bases short, with 20 bases between. This CDR3 spans 16 amino acids. Per the germline V gene, CDR1 is LNHNV and CDR2 is YYDKDF (reference sequence). In DNA, the CDR3 is TGTGCCACCAGCGGAGGGAGTGCCCCCCTGGGCAATGAGCAGTTCTTC. Protein sequence: CATSGGSAPLGNEQFF.

This chain connects TRBV10-3 to TRBJ1-6; TRBD1 might be the D (5 bases). The CDR3 spans 13 residues. Per the germline V gene, CDR1 is ENHRY and CDR2 is SYGVKD. Trimming took 10 bases from V and 7 from J, leaving 14 bases between them. CDR3 coding DNA: TGTGCCAGCGCGATGACAGTCAATTCACCCCTCCACTTT. It is translated as CASAMTVNSPLHF.